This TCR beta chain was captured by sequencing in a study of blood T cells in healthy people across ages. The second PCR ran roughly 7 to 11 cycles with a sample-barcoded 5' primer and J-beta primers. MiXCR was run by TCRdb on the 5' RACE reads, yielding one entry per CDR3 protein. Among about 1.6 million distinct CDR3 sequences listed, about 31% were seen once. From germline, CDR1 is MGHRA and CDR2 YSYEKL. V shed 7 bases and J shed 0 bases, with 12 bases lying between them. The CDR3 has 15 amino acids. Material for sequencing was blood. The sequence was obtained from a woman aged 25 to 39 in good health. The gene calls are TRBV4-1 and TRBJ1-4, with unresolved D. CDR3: CASTPYLATNEKLFF. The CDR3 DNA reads TGCGCCAGCACCCCTTACCTTGCAACTAATGAAAAACTGTTTTTT.